This T cell receptor beta chain was observed in a study of metastatic and nonmetastatic thyroid tumors. Study-level information: For malignant and benign thyroid patients, tumor or nodule tissue and blood were the sources whose repertoires were compared. Study results and limitations: Malignant thyroid tumors reportedly had TCR beta diversity that was significantly higher than in benign nodules, in blood and tumor.

Thyroid surgery took place with no prior treatment in any patient. On this clone: Its antigen is currently unknown.

How the authors handled the data: The study took CDR3 differences across clinicopathological groups and made a distant-metastasis classifier for papillary thyroid cancer from them. TCRdb ran MiXCR on the PCR reads. The V and J calls and clone size are TCRdb's, not the authors'. Here the sample spans 35,000 to 50,000 clones, less than 20% being singletons. This TCR derives from a female donor with papillary thyroid cancer or a benign thyroid nodule (not recorded which). Some clones in this sample may be carry-over from other donors' samples. Sequencing used tumor tissue.

Here the CDR3 reads CASSIESAGRNEQFF. DNA of the CDR3: TGTGCCAGCAGCATTGAGTCGGCAGGGAGGAATGAGCAGTTCTTC. This chain connects TRBV7-6 to TRBJ2-1; perhaps TRBD2 as D (6 bases). This CDR3 has 15 amino acids. With 5 bases removed from V and 7 bases from J, the gap between germline ends came to 18 bases. Germline V gives CDR1 SGHVS, CDR2 FNYEAQ.